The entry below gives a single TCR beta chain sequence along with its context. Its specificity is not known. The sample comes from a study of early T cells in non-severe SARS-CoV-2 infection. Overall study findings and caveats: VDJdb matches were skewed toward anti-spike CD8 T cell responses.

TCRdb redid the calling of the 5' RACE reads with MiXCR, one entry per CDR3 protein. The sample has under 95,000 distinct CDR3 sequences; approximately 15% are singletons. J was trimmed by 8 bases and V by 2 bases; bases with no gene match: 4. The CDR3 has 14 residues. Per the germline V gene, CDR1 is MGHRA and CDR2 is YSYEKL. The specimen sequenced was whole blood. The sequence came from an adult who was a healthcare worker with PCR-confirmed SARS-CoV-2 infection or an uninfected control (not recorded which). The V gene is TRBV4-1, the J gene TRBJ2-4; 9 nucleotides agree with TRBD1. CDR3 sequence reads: CASSQQRDRDIQYF. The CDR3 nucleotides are TGCGCCAGCAGCCAACAGCGGGACAGGGACATTCAGTACTTC.